The 8 T cell receptor beta chains below all came from one sample that was sequenced in a study of T cells after yellow fever vaccination. MiXCR was run by TCRdb on the 5' RACE reads, yielding one entry per CDR3 protein. The sample includes hundreds of thousands of distinct CDR3 sequences, 21% of them seen just once. The sequences come from PBMCs, collected roughly 20 days after the first yellow fever vaccination. These receptors were obtained from a man between 18 and 29 years old who received the YFV17D yellow fever vaccine.

This clonotype has only a few counts. The chain couples TRBV29-1 to TRBJ2-3, with 9 bases that match TRBD1. Trimming at V came to 8 bases and at J to 3 bases, leaving 3 bases not matched to a gene. Germline CDR1 SQVTM, CDR2 ANQGSEA. CDR3 size: 12 residues. The CDR3 DNA is TGCAGCTCCGGGACAGGGACAGATACGCAGTATTTT. This translates into CSSGTGTDTQYF.

The rearrangement links TRBV11-3 to TRBJ2-1, with D maybe TRBD1 (5 bases). Trimming cost V 1 base and J 7 bases, with 11 bases left between them. The CDR3 length is 14 residues. Germline-derived CDR1 and CDR2 are SGHNT and YENEEA. CDR3 sequence (DNA): TGTGCCAGCAGCTTAGCGGCGACAGCAAATGAGCAGTTCTTC. Encoded protein: CASSLAATANEQFF.

The table lists this clonotype with a few counts. The chain combines TRBV7-6 with TRBJ2-1; 9 bases align to TRBD2. With 4 bases clipped from V and 3 bases from J, the junction kept 7 bases outside the gene matches. Germline CDR1 reads SGHVS; CDR2 reads FNYEAQ. The CDR3 contains 16 residues. CDR3 amino acids: CASSSRTSDFYNEQFF. DNA of the CDR3: TGTGCCAGCAGCTCGCGGACTAGCGATTTCTACAATGAGCAGTTCTTC.

The V gene is TRBV4-1, the J gene TRBJ1-5; TRBD1 matches at 8 bases. V lost 4 bases and J lost 4; bases outside the gene matches: 6. The CDR3 consists of 15 residues. In germline, CDR1 is MGHRA, CDR2 YSYEKL. The chain's CDR3 is CASSPTGATNQPQHF. In nucleotides, the CDR3 is TGCGCCAGCAGCCCGACAGGGGCGACTAATCAGCCCCAGCATTTT.

The chain combines TRBV7-3 with TRBJ2-1; D remains unclear. This CDR3 is 17 amino acids long. Germline-derived CDR1 and CDR2 are SGHTA and FQGTGA. V was cut by 5 bases and J by 0 bases, with 17 bases left in between. In DNA, the CDR3 is TGTGCCAGCAGCCCCCGTGGCGCGCTTAGCTCCTACAATGAGCAGTTCTTC. Its protein is CASSPRGALSSYNEQFF.

The chain joins TRBV10-3 to TRBJ2-7; TRBD1 agrees at 8 bases. V dropped 11 bases and J dropped 3; count of bases not matched to a gene: 6. This CDR3 region has 12 residues. Germline V gene data show CDR1 as ENHRY and CDR2 as SYGVKD. CDR3 sequence reads: CAVSTGGYEQYV. CDR3 DNA: TGTGCCGTATCCACAGGGGGCTACGAGCAGTACGTC.

The chain employs TRBV6-5 and TRBJ2-3, with TRBD2 matching 9 bases. Germline V CDR1 and CDR2: MNHEY, SVGAGI. The CDR3 runs 17 residues. After removal of 0 bases from V and 3 bases from J, the junction contained 7 bases not matched to a gene. CDR3 region: CASSYSIQRGATDTQYF. CDR3 in DNA: TGTGCCAGCAGTTACTCGATACAGCGGGGGGCAACAGATACGCAGTATTTT.

This clonotype was detected ten times or more. The chain is built from TRBV5-1 and TRBJ2-7; possibly TRBD1 or TRBD2 for D (5 bases each). The CDR3 runs to 15 residues. V lost 4 bases and J lost 3, with 17 bases in between. Germline CDR1 and CDR2: SGHRS and YFSETQ. This chain's CDR3 is CASSPGASTNYEQYF. The CDR3 coding sequence is TGCGCCAGCAGCCCCGGGGCTAGCACCAACTACGAGCAGTACTTC.